This entry lists 4 T cell receptor beta chains sequenced from one sample in a study of CD8 T cells in ankylosing spondylitis. Study observations and caveats: Seemingly characteristic of ankylosing spondylitis blood was a TCR beta motif consisting of about 8 highly homologous variants.

No antigen is known for these receptors. From the 5' RACE reads, TCRdb called clonotypes with MiXCR, one entry per CDR3 protein. Of around 540,000 distinct CDR3 sequences listed, roughly 13% were seen once; the top ten hold 6.8%. Sequencing was performed on blood, either unsorted or a sorted T cell fraction (not recorded which). These receptors were obtained from a male donor with ankylosing spondylitis.

This clonotype was observed at least ten times. This rearrangement joins TRBV7-9 to TRBJ1-2; TRBD1 matches at 7 bases. The trim removed 6 bases at V and 4 bases at J, leaving 2 bases unmatched. CDR1 and CDR2 (germline): SEHNR, FQNEAQ (reference sequence). The CDR3 is 12 residues long. CDR3 nucleotides: TGTGCCAGCAGAGACAGGGCCTATGGCTACACCTTC. Translated: CASRDRAYGYTF. Together with reference TRBV7-9 and TRBJ1-2, the CDR3 gives the full variable domain: DTGVSQNPRHKITKRGQNVTFRCDPISEHNRLYWYRQTLGQGPEFLTYFQNEAQLEKSRLLSDRFSAERPKGSFSTLEIQRTEQGDSAMYLCASRDRAYGYTFGSGTRLTVV.

This clonotype was counted ten times or more. J is TRBJ1-1 and V is TRBV3-1; possible D gene TRBD1, 6 bases. The V end lost 1 base, the J end lost 11 bases, and 11 bases lay between the germline ends. This CDR3 region has 12 residues. CDR1 is LGHDT and CDR2 is YNNKEL in the germline V gene (reference sequence). CDR3 sequence reads: CASSQVGGWAFF. DNA of the CDR3: TGTGCCAGCAGCCAAGTAGGGGGTTGGGCTTTCTTT.

The rearrangement links TRBV5-1 to TRBJ1-1; a weak D match, TRBD1 (5 bases). The germline CDR1 and CDR2 sequences are SGHRS and YFSETQ. The CDR3 has 14 residues. The germline V and J ends were trimmed by 2 bases and 1 base, with 9 bases remaining between them. The CDR3 DNA sequence: TGCGCCAGCAGCTTTATGGGGGGGAACACTGAAGCTTTCTTT. Amino acids: CASSFMGGNTEAFF.

The chain employs TRBV20-1 and TRBJ2-1, with 13 bases that match TRBD2. V lost 5 bases to trimming and J lost 5 bases; unmatched junction nucleotides: 12. This CDR3 comprises 17 residues. Germline CDR1 is DFQATT and CDR2 is SNEGSKA (reference sequence). The CDR3 nucleotides read TGCAGTGCTCCCAGACTAGCGGGAGGCTTATTGGACAATGAGCAGTTCTTC. It specifies CSAPRLAGGLLDNEQFF.